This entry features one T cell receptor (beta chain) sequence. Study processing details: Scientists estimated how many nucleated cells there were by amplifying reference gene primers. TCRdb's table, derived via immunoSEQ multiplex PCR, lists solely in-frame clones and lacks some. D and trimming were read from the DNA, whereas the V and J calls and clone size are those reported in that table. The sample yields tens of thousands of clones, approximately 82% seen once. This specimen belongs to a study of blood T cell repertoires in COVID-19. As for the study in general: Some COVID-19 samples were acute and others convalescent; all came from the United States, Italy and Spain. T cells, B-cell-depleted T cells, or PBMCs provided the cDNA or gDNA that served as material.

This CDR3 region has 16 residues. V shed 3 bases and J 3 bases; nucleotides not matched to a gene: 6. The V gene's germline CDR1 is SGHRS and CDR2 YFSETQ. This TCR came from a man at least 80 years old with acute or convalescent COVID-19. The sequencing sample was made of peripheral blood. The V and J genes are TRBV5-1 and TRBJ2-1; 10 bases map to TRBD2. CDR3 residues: CASSSQLAGIYNEQFF. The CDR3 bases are TGCGCCAGCAGCTCGCAACTAGCGGGGATCTACAATGAGCAGTTCTTC.